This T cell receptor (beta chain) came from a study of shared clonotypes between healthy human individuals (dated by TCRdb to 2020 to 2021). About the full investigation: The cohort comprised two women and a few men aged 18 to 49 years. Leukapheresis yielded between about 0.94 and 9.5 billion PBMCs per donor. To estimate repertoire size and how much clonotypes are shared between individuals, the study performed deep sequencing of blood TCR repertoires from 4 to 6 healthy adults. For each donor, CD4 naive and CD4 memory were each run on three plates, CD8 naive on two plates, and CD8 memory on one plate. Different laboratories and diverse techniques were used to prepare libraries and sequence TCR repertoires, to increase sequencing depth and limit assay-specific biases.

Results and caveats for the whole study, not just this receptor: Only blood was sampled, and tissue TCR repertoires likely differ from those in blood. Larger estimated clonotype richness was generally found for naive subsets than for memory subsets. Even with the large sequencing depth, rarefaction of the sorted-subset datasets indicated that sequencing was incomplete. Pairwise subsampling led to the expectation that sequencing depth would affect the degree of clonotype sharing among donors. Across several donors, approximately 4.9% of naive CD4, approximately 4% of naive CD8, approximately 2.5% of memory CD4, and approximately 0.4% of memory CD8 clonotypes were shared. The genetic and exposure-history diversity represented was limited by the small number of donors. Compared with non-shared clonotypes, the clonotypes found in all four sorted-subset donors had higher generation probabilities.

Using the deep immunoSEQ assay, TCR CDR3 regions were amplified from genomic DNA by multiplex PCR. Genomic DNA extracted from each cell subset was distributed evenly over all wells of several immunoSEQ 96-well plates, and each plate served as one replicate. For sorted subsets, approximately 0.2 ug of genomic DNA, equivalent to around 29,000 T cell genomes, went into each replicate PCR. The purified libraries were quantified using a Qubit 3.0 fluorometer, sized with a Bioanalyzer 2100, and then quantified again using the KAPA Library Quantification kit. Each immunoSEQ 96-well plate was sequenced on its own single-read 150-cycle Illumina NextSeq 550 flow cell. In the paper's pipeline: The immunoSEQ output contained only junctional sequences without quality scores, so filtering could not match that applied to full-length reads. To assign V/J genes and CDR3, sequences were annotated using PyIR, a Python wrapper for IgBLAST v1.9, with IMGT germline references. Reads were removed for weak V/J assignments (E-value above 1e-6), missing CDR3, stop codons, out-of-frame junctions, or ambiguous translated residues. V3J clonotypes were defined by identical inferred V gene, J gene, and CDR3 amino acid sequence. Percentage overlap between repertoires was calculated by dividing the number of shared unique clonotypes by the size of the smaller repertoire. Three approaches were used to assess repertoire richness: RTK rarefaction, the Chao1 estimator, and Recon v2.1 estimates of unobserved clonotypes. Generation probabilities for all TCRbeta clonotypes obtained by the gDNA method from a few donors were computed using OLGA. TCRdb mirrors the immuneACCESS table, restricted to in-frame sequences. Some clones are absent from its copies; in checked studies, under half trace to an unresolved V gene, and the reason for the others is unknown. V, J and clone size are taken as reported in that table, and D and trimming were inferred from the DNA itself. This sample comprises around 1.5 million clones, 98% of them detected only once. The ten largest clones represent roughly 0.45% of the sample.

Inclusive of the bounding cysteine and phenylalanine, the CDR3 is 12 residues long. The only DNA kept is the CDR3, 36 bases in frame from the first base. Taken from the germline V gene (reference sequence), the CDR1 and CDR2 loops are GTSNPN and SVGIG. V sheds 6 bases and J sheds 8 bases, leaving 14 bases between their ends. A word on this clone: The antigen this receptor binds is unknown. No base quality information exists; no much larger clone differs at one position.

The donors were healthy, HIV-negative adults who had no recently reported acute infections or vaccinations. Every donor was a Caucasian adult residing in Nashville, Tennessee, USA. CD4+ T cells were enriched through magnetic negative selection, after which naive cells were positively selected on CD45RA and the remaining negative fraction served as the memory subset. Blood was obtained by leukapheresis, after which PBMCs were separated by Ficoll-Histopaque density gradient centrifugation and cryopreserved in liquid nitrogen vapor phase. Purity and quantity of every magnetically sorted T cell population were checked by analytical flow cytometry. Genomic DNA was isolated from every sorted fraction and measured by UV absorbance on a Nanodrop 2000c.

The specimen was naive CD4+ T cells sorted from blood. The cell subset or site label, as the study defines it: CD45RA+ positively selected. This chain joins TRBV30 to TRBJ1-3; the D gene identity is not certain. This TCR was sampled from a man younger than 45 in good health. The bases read TGTGCCTGCCATTTTAGCGGGTACACCATATATTTT. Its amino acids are CACHFSGYTIYF.